The 32 T cell receptor beta chains below all came from one sample that was sequenced in a study of lymphopenia after photon versus proton radiotherapy (dated by TCRdb to the late 2010s). Libraries came from the immunoSEQ multiplex PCR assay. The table comes from immuneACCESS by way of TCRdb, which keeps in-frame sequences with V and J called. Part of the clones is missing from these tables; in studies checked, under half for an unresolved V gene and the rest for unknown reasons. This sample gives about 3,300 clones in total; 76% of them show up just once. The top ten clonotypes cover about half of the sample. The source was peripheral blood, collected from a patient treated with proton-based radiotherapy. The receptors were gathered from an older man with esophageal cancer.

The gene calls are TRBV7-9 and TRBJ2-7; D is perhaps TRBD1 or TRBD2 (5 bases each). Germline V gene sequence: CDR1 SEHNR, CDR2 FQNEAQ (reference sequence). Trimming cost V 5 bases and J 2 bases, with 13 bases left between them. The CDR3 runs 14 residues. CDR3 residues: CASSRDPTAYEQYF. CDR3 nucleotides: TGTGCCAGCAGCCGGGACCCCACGGCCTACGAGCAGTACTTC. The entire variable domain, with the rest obtained from reference TRBV7-9 and TRBJ2-7, is as follows: DTGVSQNPRHKITKRGQNVTFRCDPISEHNRLYWYRQTLGQGPEFLTYFQNEAQLEKSRLLSDRFSAERPKGSFSTLEIQRTEQGDSAMYLCASSRDPTAYEQYFGPGTRLTVT.

A remark on this clone: Other DNA sequences in the same sample also yield this CDR3. The chain couples TRBV10-2 to TRBJ1-5, with a possible D match to TRBD1 (5 bases). The CDR3 has 16 residues. Germline CDR1 reads WSHSY; CDR2 reads SAAADI. V lost 0 bases and J 0 bases, leaving 9 bases between the germline ends. The CDR3 protein is CASSESPGNSNQPQHF. In DNA, the CDR3 is TGCGCCAGCAGTGAGTCTCCAGGGAATAGCAATCAGCCCCAGCATTTT.

This sequence joins TRBV19 and TRBJ1-6, with 7 positions matching TRBD1. V lost 7 bases to trimming and J lost 2 bases; unmatched junction nucleotides: 8. The CDR3 covers 16 residues. The germline V gene has CDR1 LNHDA and CDR2 SQIVND (reference sequence). CDR3 nucleotides: TGTGCCAGTACCATGGGGGACAGAGCCTATAATTCACCCCTCCACTTT. Protein: CASTMGDRAYNSPLHF. The full variable domain, completed using reference TRBV19 and TRBJ1-6, is DGGITQSPKYLFRKEGQNVTLSCEQNLNHDAMYWYRQDPGQGLRLIYYSQIVNDFQKGDIAEGYSVSREKKESFPLTVTSAQKNPTAFYLCASTMGDRAYNSPLHFGNGTRLTVT.

The rearrangement uses TRBV15 and TRBJ1-3; a possible D gene is TRBD1 (5 bases). The CDR3 covers 15 residues. The germline gives CDR1 LNHNV, CDR2 YYDKDF (reference sequence). Trimming pared 9 bases from V and 4 bases from J, leaving 19 bases between. The CDR3 sequence: CATGPRASQGNTIYF. The CDR3 DNA sequence: TGTGCCACGGGACCTCGGGCCTCCCAGGGAAACACCATATATTTT.

The gene calls are TRBV7-6 and TRBJ1-1; 8 bases align to TRBD1. Germline V gene lookup returns CDR1 SGHVS and CDR2 FNYEAQ. The CDR3 sequence is 16 residues long. Trimming removed 3 bases from V and 3 bases from J; junction bases left unmatched: 9. Here the CDR3 reads CASSFSGTGADTEAFF. The CDR3 DNA sequence: TGTGCCAGCAGCTTCTCCGGGACAGGAGCGGACACTGAAGCTTTCTTT.

This CDR3 reads CASSQGADRVSGYTF. The CDR3 coding sequence is TGCGCCAGCAGCCAAGGGGCTGACAGGGTTTCTGGCTACACCTTC. The chain employs TRBV4-3 and TRBJ1-2, with 7 bases identical to TRBD1. Germline V gene lookup returns CDR1 LGHNA and CDR2 YSLEER. The V segment lost 1 base and the J segment 7 bases; nucleotides outside the gene matches: 9. The CDR3 length is 15 residues.

This clone was seen more than once but under ten times. This chain connects TRBV28 to TRBJ1-5; D may be TRBD1 (5 bases). V lost 6 bases and J 2 bases, leaving 14 bases between the germline ends. This CDR3 contains 15 residues. Germline CDR1 is MDHEN and CDR2 is SYDVKM. CDR3 protein: CASSGGVKGNQPQHF. The CDR3 coding sequence is TGTGCCAGCAGCGGGGGAGTAAAGGGCAATCAGCCCCAGCATTTT. The full variable domain, rest sourced from reference TRBV28 and TRBJ1-5, is DVKVTQSSRYLVKRTGEKVFLECVQDMDHENMFWYRQDPGLGLRLIYFSYDVKMKEKGDIPEGYSVSREKKERFSLILESASTNQTSMYLCASSGGVKGNQPQHFGDGTRLSIL.

This clone is a singleton in its sample. V and J are TRBV7-2 and TRBJ2-4; the match to TRBD2 covers 11 bases. The CDR3 covers 16 residues. Germline loops: CDR1 SGHTA, CDR2 FQGNSA. The trim removed 1 base at V and 7 bases at J, leaving 6 bases unmatched. CDR3 DNA: TGTGCCAGCAGCTTAGGTCTAGCGGGGGGTGAGAACATTCAGTACTTC. Encoded protein: CASSLGLAGGENIQYF. The full variable domain, completed using reference TRBV7-2 and TRBJ2-4, is GAGVSQSPSNKVTEKGKDVELRCDPISGHTALYWYRQSLGQGLEFLIYFQGNSAPDKSGLPSDRFSAERTGGSVSTLTIQRTQQEDSAVYLCASSLGLAGGENIQYFGAGTRLSVL.

The chain joins TRBV10-3 to TRBJ2-2; TRBD2 aligns across 8 bases. The CDR3 runs 18 residues. Trimming at V came to 7 bases and at J to 3 bases, leaving 16 bases not matched to a gene. Germline V gene data show CDR1 as ENHRY and CDR2 as SYGVKD. This chain's CDR3 is CAITITPPGGPDTGELFF. The CDR3 nucleotides are TGTGCCATCACTATAACCCCTCCGGGGGGGCCGGACACCGGGGAGCTGTTTTTT.

V is TRBV6-5 and J is TRBJ2-3, with D unresolved. This CDR3 is 15 amino acids long. In germline, CDR1 is MNHEY, CDR2 SVGAGI. Trimming removed 7 bases from V and 0 bases from J, with 14 bases in between. This CDR3 reads CASTALEGSTDTQYF. The CDR3 DNA sequence: TGTGCCAGCACCGCGCTAGAAGGCAGCACAGATACGCAGTATTTT.

Notes on this clone: The CDR3 carries no conserved terminal phenylalanine or tryptophan, so it likely arises from a read error. The DNA is omitted, as the CDR3 cannot be located on it reliably, and the CDR3 follows TCRdb's listing. The chain combines TRBV10-3 with TRBJ1-1. The CDR3 is 11 residues long, counting both termini. Germline assignment: CDR1 ENHRY and CDR2 SYGVKD. The CDR3 here is CAISELGNRRR.

As to this clone: Distinct nucleotide sequences in the sample also encode this CDR3. In nucleotides, the CDR3 is TGTGCCTGGACCAGGGACGGCTACGAGCAGTACTTC. Protein product: CAWTRDGYEQYF. V usage is TRBV30 and J usage is TRBJ2-7; D might be TRBD1 or TRBD2, each matching 5 bases. Germline V gives CDR1 GTSNPN, CDR2 SVGIG (reference sequence). The V gene lost 4 bases and the J gene lost 3 bases, with 10 bases spanning the gap. The CDR3 runs 12 residues.

This clone was counted a single time. This rearrangement joins TRBV18 to TRBJ2-7; a possible D gene is TRBD2 (5 bases). The CDR3 has 14 residues. V lost 3 bases, J lost 3 bases, and 12 bases lay in between. The V gene's germline CDR1 is KGHSH and CDR2 LQKENI. The CDR3 sequence: CASSPSGGLYEQYF. The CDR3 DNA sequence: TGTGCCAGCTCACCCTCAGGCGGGCTCTACGAGCAGTACTTC.

This rearrangement joins TRBV5-4 to TRBJ1-1; 12 nucleotides align to TRBD1. Germline V lookup: CDR1 SGHNT, CDR2 YYREEE (reference sequence). The CDR3 has 16 residues. The V and J ends lost 3 bases and 7 bases, in that order; junction bases with no gene match: 10. In nucleotides, the CDR3 is TGTGCCAGCAGCTACGCCCGGGACAGGGGGCGGGGTGAAGCTTTCTTT. This sequence encodes CASSYARDRGRGEAFF.

V and J are TRBV11-2 and TRBJ1-2; D is unresolved. This CDR3 has 13 amino acids. The V and J ends lost 0 bases and 3 bases respectively, with 5 bases between them. Germline CDR1 is SGHAT and CDR2 is FQNNGV. The CDR3: CASSLDRYYGYTF. CDR3 in DNA: TGTGCCAGCAGCTTAGACAGATACTATGGCTACACCTTC. The variable domain in full, completed from reference TRBV11-2 and TRBJ1-2, reads EAGVAQSPRYKIIEKRQSVAFWCNPISGHATLYWYQQILGQGPKLLIQFQNNGVVDDSQLPKDRFSAERLKGVDSTLKIQPAKLEDSAVYLCASSLDRYYGYTFGSGTRLTVV.

V is TRBV7-5 and J is TRBJ1-1; the tabulated D call, TRBD1, remains unverified against the DNA. TRBV7-5 is flagged as a pseudogene. The CDR3 spans 15 residues. Written as DNA, the CDR3 is TGTGCCAGCAGCTTAGATTTAACAGGGAACACTGAAGCTTTCTTT. It specifies CASSLDLTGNTEAFF.

This sequence joins TRBV9 and TRBJ2-7; the match to TRBD1 covers 10 bases. The J segment lost 3 bases and the V segment lost 0 bases, leaving 6 bases of the junction unmatched. The CDR3 has 16 residues. Germline CDR1 is SGDLS and CDR2 is YYNGEE. CDR3 amino acids: CASSVGGTGVNYEQYF. The CDR3 region has the DNA TGTGCCAGCAGCGTAGGGGGGACAGGGGTCAACTACGAGCAGTACTTC.

This clone is medium-sized in the sample. V is TRBV7-9 and J is TRBJ1-1, with D maybe TRBD1 (5 bases). CDR3 length: 14 residues. The V gene's germline CDR1 is SEHNR and CDR2 FQNEAQ (reference sequence). The V end was cut by 1 base, the J end by 4 bases, with 10 bases between. CDR3 DNA: TGTGCCAGCAGCTTAGACGGGGCGGGCACTGAAGCTTTCTTT. Its protein product is CASSLDGAGTEAFF.

The chain carries TRBV30 and TRBJ1-2, with TRBD1 as a possible D gene (6 bases). V gave up 0 bases and J gave up 6 bases, with 14 bases separating them. Germline V gives CDR1 GTSNPN, CDR2 SVGIG (reference sequence). This CDR3 has 14 residues. CDR3 bases: TGTGCCTGGAGTGTACCGGGGGCGAATCATGGCTACACCTTC. Amino acids: CAWSVPGANHGYTF.

The chain links TRBV6-1 to TRBJ2-2, with D unresolved. CDR1 and CDR2 (germline): MNHNS, SASEGT. This CDR3 is 13 amino acids long. The V end lost 3 bases, the J end lost 7 bases, and 9 bases lay between the germline ends. CDR3 nucleotides: TGTGCCAGCAGTGAGGATTCTTACGGGGAGCTGTTTTTT. This encodes CASSEDSYGELFF.

This chain uses TRBV6-1 with TRBJ2-7, with D tentatively TRBD2 (6 bases). Trimming removed 8 bases at V and 0 bases at J, with 14 bases between. The CDR3 has 14 residues. Germline V CDR1 and CDR2: MNHNS, SASEGT. The CDR3 DNA reads TGTGCCAGCGTAACTAGCCTAAGCTCCTACGAGCAGTACTTC. This translates into CASVTSLSSYEQYF.

V and J are TRBV21-1 and TRBJ2-1; the D call in the table, TRBD2, was not verified against the DNA. TRBV21-1 is designated a pseudogene. The length of the CDR3 is 15 residues. The CDR3 here is CASSREEQAGNEQFF. The CDR3 nucleotides are TGTGCCAGCTCCAGGGAGGAACAGGCTGGGAATGAGCAGTTCTTC.

V usage is TRBV10-1 and J usage is TRBJ2-1; TRBD2 might be the D (6 bases). This CDR3 has 11 residues. The germline V gene encodes CDR1 WNHNN and CDR2 SYGVQD (reference sequence). The DNA for the CDR3 is TGCGCTAGTAGCGGTTACAATGAGCAGTTCTTC. Translating gives CASSGYNEQFF.

The chain combines TRBV7-3 with TRBJ2-2; 15 bases line up with TRBD2. The CDR3 loop spans 18 amino acids. The V and J ends lost 1 base and 3 bases, in that order; junction bases with no gene match: 3. CDR1 SGHTA and CDR2 FQGTGA come from the germline V gene. CDR3 DNA sequence: TGTGCCAGCAGCTTAAGGGGACTAGCGGGAGGATACACCGGGGAGCTGTTTTTT. Translating gives CASSLRGLAGGYTGELFF.

The chain has TRBV6-5 and TRBJ2-5; weak D call: TRBD2 (5 bases). The end of the DNA fits TRBJ2-7 better, so the J call may be wrong. CDR1 is MNHEY and CDR2 is SVGAGI in the germline V gene. The CDR3 has 15 residues. CDR3 sequence reads: CASSFPRAGHYEQYF. For the CDR3, the DNA is TGTGCCAGCAGTTTCCCTCGGGCGGGCCACTACGAGCAGTACTTC.

This clone was observed a handful of times. The chain links TRBV9 to TRBJ1-1; no firm D call. The CDR3 spans 13 residues. Germline CDR1 SGDLS, CDR2 YYNGEE. V lost 0 bases to trimming and J lost 5 bases, with 8 bases between them. CDR3 in DNA: TGTGCCAGCAGCGTAGCATCGGGAACTGAAGCTTTCTTT. Protein sequence: CASSVASGTEAFF.

This clone was counted once. The rearrangement links TRBV30 to TRBJ1-2; 8 bases align to TRBD1. V lost 8 bases to trimming and J lost 3 bases; unmatched junction nucleotides: 14. The length of the CDR3 is 15 residues. CDR1 and CDR2 (germline): GTSNPN, SVGIG (reference sequence). Here the CDR3 reads CAGGGTGRRDYGYTF. The CDR3 DNA is TGTGCCGGGGGGGGGACAGGACGCCGGGACTATGGCTACACCTTC.

This clone has only a few counts. This chain joins TRBV27 and TRBJ2-5; D unclear. The ends were cut back, 5 bases at V and 2 bases at J, with 9 bases in the middle. The CDR3 has 13 amino acids. Germline loops: CDR1 MNHEY, CDR2 SMNVEV (reference sequence). Written as DNA, the CDR3 is TGTGCCAGCAGTCCCCGGTGGCAAGAGACCCAGTACTTC. Translation gives CASSPRWQETQYF.

Written as DNA, the CDR3 is TGCGCCAGCAGCTTACTAGCGGGAGGCAACACCGGGGAGCTGTTTTTT. This codes for CASSLLAGGNTGELFF. The V and J genes are TRBV5-1 and TRBJ2-2; 12 nucleotides line up with TRBD2. Germline CDR1 is SGHRS and CDR2 is YFSETQ. CDR3 length: 16 amino acids. V lost 2 bases, J lost 2 bases, and 1 base stayed unmatched. Based on the CDR3 plus reference TRBV5-1 and TRBJ2-2, the full variable domain is KAGVTQTPRYLIKTRGQQVTLSCSPISGHRSVSWYQQTPGQGLQFLFEYFSETQRNKGNFPGRFSGRQFSNSRSEMNVSTLELGDSALYLCASSLLAGGNTGELFFGEGSRLTVL.

This sequence joins TRBV9 and TRBJ1-1; the D is unclear. Trimming took off 4 bases at V and 6 bases at J, with 16 bases between the two ends. The CDR3 spans 14 residues. Germline lookup yields CDR1 SGDLS and CDR2 YYNGEE. The CDR3: CASSPGPLTAEAFF. The CDR3 nucleotides are TGTGCCAGCAGCCCCGGACCCTTAACGGCTGAAGCTTTCTTT.

The genes are TRBV6-5 and TRBJ1-2; 9 bases are shared with TRBD1. Germline V gene sequence: CDR1 MNHEY, CDR2 SVGAGI. The CDR3 is made up of 15 amino acids. The V gene end was trimmed by 10 bases and the J gene end by 8 bases; junction bases not matched to a gene: 17. CDR3 bases: TGTGCCACCCAGGACCGGGACAGGGCCCTCCTCGGCTACACCTTC. Protein product: CATQDRDRALLGYTF.

This clone was observed a handful of times. The chain combines TRBV30 with TRBJ2-7; possibly TRBD1 or TRBD2 for D (6 bases each). The ends were cut back, 2 bases at V and 2 bases at J, with 16 bases in the middle. Looked up from germline, CDR1 is GTSNPN and CDR2 is SVGIG (reference sequence). CDR3 length equals 15 residues. Written as DNA, the CDR3 is TGTGCCTGGAGTCAAGAGACAGGAGGGGCCTACGAGCAGTACTTC. Protein: CAWSQETGGAYEQYF.